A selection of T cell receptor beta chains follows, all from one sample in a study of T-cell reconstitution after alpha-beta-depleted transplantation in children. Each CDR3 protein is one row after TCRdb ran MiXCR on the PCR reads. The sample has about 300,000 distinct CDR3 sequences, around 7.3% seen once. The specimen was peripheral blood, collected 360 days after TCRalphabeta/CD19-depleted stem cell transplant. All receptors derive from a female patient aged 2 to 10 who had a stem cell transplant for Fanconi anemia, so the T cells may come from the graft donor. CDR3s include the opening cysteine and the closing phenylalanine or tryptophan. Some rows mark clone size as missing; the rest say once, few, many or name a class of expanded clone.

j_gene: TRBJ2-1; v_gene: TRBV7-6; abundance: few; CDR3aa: CASSLVAGPVRGASNEQFF
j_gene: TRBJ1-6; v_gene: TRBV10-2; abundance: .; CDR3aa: CASSRLIYNSPLHF
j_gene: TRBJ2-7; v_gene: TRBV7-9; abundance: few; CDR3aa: CASSFHPSTGEQYF
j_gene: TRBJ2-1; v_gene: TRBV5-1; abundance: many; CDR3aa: CASRPQGRNEQFF
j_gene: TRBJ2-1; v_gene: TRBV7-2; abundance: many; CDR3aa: CASSLGLGASEQFF
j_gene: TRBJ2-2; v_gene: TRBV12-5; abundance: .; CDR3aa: CASGAGTGGTGELFF
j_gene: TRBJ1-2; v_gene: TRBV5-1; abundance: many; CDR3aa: CASSLGPSQISYGYTF
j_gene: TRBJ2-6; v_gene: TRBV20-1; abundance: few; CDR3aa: CSATTGGWSGANVLTF
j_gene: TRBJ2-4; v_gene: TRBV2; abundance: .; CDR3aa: CASSEDSLAKNIQYF
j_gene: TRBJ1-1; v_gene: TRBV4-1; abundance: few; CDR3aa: CASSGVRTALNTEAFF
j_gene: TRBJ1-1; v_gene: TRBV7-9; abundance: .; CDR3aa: CASSHRLSGNTEAFF
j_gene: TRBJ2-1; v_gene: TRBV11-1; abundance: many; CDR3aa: CASSLRPLNEQFF
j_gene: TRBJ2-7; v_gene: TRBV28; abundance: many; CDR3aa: CASSLFAGSYEQYF
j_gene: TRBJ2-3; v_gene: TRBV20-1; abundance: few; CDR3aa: CSARSRRSSTDTQYF
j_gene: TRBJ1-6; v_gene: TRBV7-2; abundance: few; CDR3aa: CASSPWTGPHF
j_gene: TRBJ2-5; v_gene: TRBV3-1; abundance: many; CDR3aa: CASSLRSEETQYF
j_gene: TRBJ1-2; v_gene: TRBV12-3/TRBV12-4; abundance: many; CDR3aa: CASRDRGDGYTF
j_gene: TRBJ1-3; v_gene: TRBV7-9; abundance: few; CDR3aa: CASSLRSGSSGNTIYF
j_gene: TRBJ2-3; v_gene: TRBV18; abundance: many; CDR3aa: CASSHQTSGGTDTQYF
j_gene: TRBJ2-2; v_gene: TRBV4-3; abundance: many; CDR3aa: CASSQEKGDTGELFF
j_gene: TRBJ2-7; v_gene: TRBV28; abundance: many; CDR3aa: CASSLLAGDEQYF
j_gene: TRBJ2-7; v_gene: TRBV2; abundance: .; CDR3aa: CAKGGTKTGDPSYEQYF
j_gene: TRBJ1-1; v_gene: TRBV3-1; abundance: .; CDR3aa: CASRRVPGPPRGKNTEAFF
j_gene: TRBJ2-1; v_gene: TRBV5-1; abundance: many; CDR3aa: CASSLGSGGNEQFF
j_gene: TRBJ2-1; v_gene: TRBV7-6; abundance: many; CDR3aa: CASSFSGLVIDEQFF
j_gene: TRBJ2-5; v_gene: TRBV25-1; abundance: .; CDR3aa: CASSGILQETQYF
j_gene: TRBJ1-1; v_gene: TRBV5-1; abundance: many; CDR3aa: CASSFSGTVLTEAFF
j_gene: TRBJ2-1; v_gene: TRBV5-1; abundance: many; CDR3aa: CASSLRRGGHDEQFF
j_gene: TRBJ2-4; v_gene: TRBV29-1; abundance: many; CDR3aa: CSVVIQELAKNIQYF
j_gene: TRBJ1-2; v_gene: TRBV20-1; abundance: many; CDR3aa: CSAIDNGYTF